This T cell receptor beta chain is from a study of identical twins. The germline V gene has CDR1 MGHRA and CDR2 YSYEKL. The CDR3 covers 12 residues. V was shortened by 5 bases and J by 8 bases, with 12 bases between the two germline ends. TCRdb re-analysed the 5' RACE reads in MiXCR, keeping a single row per CDR3 protein. The sample lists around 140,000 distinct CDR3 sequences, approximately 4% occurring once. This clonotype was recorded many times. The chain links TRBV4-1 to TRBJ1-2; D is unclear. Sequences were obtained from memory T cells sorted from blood. The sequence was collected from a man younger than 35 in good health. The CDR3 loop reads CASSVGLGGYTF. The DNA for the CDR3 is TGCGCCAGCAGCGTGGGTTTAGGCGGCTACACCTTC.